A single T cell receptor beta chain is shown here with its context. As processed by the authors: Estimation of nucleated cell counts relied on the amplification of reference gene primers. Only in-frame clones appear in the TCRdb table, and some are missing; sequencing was by immunoSEQ multiplex PCR. V and J calls plus clone size are reproduced from that table; the DNA served to infer D and trimming. The top ten hold about 4.1% of the sample, which has approximately 300,000 clones, under 90% seen once. The data belong to a study of blood T cell repertoires in COVID-19. CDR1 is SGHVS, CDR2 FNYEAQ, per germline. The CDR3 runs 16 residues. Germline trimming cut 4 bases from V and 3 bases from J; bases unmatched to any gene: 4.

The rearrangement links TRBV7-6 to TRBJ2-3, with 13 nucleotides matching TRBD2. Sequencing was carried out using PBMCs or T cells enriched from blood (not recorded which). The TCR originated in a man aged 25-40 years who had recovered from COVID-19. CDR3 coding DNA: TGTGCCAGCAGCTATCGGACTAGCGGGAGAACAGATACGCAGTATTTT. This sequence encodes CASSYRTSGRTDTQYF.